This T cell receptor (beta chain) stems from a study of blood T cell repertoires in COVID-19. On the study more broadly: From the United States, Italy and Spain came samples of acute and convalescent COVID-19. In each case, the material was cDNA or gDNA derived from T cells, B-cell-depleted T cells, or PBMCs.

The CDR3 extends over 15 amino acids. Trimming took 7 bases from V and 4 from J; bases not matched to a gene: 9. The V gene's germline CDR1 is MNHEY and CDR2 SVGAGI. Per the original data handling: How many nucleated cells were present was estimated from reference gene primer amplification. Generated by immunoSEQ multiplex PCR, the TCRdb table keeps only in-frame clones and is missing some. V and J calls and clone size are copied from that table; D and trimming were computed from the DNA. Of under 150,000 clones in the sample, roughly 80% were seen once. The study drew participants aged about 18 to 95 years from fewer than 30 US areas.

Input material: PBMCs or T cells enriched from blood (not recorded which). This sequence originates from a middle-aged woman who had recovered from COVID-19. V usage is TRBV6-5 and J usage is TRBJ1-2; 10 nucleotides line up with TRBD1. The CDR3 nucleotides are TGTGCCAGCAATCTCCTCGGGACAGGGGTCTATGGCTACACCTTC. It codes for CASNLLGTGVYGYTF.